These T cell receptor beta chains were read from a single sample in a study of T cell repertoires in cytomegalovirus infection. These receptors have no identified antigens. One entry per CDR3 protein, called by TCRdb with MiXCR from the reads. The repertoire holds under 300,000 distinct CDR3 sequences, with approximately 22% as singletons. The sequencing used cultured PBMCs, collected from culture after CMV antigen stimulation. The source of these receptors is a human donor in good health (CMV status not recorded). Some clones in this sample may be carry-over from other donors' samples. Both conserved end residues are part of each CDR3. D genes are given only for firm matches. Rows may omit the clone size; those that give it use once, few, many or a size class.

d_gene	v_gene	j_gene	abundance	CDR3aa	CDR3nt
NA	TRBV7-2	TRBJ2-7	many	CASSFALRGDEQYF	TGTGCCAGCAGCTTTGCCCTAAGGGGCGACGAGCAGTACTTC
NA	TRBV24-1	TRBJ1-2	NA	CATSDPSTGNYGYTF	TGTGCCACCAGTGATCCCTCGACAGGCAACTATGGCTACACCTTC
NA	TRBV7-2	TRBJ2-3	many	CASSSPPFDTQYF	TGTGCCAGCAGCTCTCCCCCGTTTGACACGCAGTATTTT
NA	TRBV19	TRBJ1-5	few	CASSIAGNQPQHF	TGTGCCAGTAGTATAGCGGGCAATCAGCCCCAGCATTTT
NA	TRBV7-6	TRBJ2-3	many	CASSPGQHTDTQYF	TGTGCCAGCAGCCCCGGACAGCACACAGATACGCAGTATTTT
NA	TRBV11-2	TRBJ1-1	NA	CASSRQLNIQVNTEAFF	TGTGCCAGCAGCCGACAATTAAATATCCAAGTGAACACTGAAGCTTTCTTT
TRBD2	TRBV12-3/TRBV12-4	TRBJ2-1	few	CASSFQREAEQFF	TGTGCCAGCAGTTTTCAGCGGGAGGCCGAGCAGTTCTTC
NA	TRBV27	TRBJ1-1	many	CASSLSVDTEAFF	TGTGCCAGCAGTTTATCCGTGGACACTGAAGCTTTCTTT
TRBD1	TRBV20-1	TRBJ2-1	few	CSARRQGDSYNEQFF	TGCAGTGCTAGGAGACAGGGGGATTCCTACAATGAGCAGTTCTTC
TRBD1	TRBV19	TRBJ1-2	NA	CASSITRDRGDYGYTF	TGTGCCAGTAGTATCACAAGGGACAGGGGCGACTATGGCTACACCTTC
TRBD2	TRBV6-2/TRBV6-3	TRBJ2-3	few	CASRSGRGGDTQYF	TGTGCCAGCAGAAGCGGGAGAGGGGGAGATACGCAGTATTTT
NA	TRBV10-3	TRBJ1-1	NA	CAISEWTEAFF	TGTGCCATCAGTGAATGGACTGAAGCTTTCTTT
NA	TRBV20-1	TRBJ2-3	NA	CSARGSREGTDTQYF	TGCAGTGCTAGAGGTTCGCGGGAAGGCACAGATACGCAGTATTTT
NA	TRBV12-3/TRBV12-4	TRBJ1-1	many	CASTGNTEAFF	TGTGCCAGCACAGGGAACACTGAAGCTTTCTTT
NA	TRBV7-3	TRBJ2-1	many	CASSTPGSEYNEQFF	TGTGCCAGCAGCACTCCCGGGTCCGAATACAATGAGCAGTTCTTC
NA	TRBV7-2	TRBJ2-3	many	CASSLWLWGDTQYF	TGTGCCAGCAGCTTATGGTTATGGGGAGATACGCAGTATTTT
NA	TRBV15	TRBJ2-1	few	CATSRTLVGLSGYNEQFF	TGTGCCACCAGCAGGACCTTAGTGGGTCTCTCCGGGTATAATGAGCAGTTCTTC
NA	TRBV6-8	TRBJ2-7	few	CASSYSGSSYEQYF	TGTGCCAGCAGTTACTCGGGGAGCTCCTACGAGCAGTACTTC
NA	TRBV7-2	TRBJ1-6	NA	CASSFADSPLHF	TGTGCCAGCAGCTTTGCGGACAGTCCCCTCCACTTT
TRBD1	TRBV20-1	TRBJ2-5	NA	CSAQSGGSETQYF	TGCAGTGCCCAGTCAGGGGGCTCAGAGACCCAGTACTTC
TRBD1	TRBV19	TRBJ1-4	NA	CASSGTATNEKLFF	TGTGCCAGTAGCGGGACAGCAACTAATGAAAAACTGTTTTTT
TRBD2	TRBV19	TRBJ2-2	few	CASRAGIAGIRELFF	TGTGCCAGTAGGGCCGGGATAGCGGGAATCCGGGAGCTGTTTTTT
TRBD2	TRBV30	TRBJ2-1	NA	CAWRQLAGPYNEQFF	TGTGCCTGGAGGCAACTAGCGGGACCCTACAATGAGCAGTTCTTC
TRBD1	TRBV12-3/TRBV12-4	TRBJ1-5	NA	CASSSGTGRYQPQHF	TGTGCCAGCAGTTCCGGGACAGGGCGCTATCAGCCCCAGCATTTT
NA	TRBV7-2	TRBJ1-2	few	CASTFTGNYGYTF	TGTGCCAGCACCTTCACAGGGAACTATGGCTACACCTTC
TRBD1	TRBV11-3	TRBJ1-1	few	CASSLVRGGTEAFF	TGTGCCAGCAGCTTAGTCAGGGGGGGCACTGAAGCTTTCTTT
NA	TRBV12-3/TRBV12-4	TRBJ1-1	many	CASSLGVGTEAFF	TGTGCCAGCAGTTTAGGGGTCGGCACTGAAGCTTTCTTT
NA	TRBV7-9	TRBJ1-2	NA	CASSLVPRLDGYTF	TGTGCCAGCAGCTTAGTCCCCAGGCTTGATGGCTACACCTTC
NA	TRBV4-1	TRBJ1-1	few	CASSKTSGLRNTEAFF	TGCGCCAGCAGCAAAACATCAGGGCTGAGGAACACTGAAGCTTTCTTT
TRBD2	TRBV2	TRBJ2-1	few	CASTWTSGSNEQFF	TGTGCCAGCACCTGGACTAGCGGGAGTAATGAGCAGTTCTTC
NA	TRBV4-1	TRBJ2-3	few	CASSPRRGSTDTQYF	TGCGCCAGCAGCCCCCGTCGAGGCAGCACAGATACGCAGTATTTT
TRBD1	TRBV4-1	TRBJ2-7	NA	CASSQDSGTGGTYEQYF	TGCGCCAGCAGCCAAGATTCGGGGACAGGGGGCACTTACGAGCAGTACTTC
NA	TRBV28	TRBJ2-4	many	CASSVTGAGAKNIQYF	TGTGCCAGCAGTGTCACAGGTGCGGGGGCCAAAAACATTCAGTACTTC